These 8 T cell receptor beta chains were all obtained from the same sample, sequenced in a study of T-cell memory formation after mild COVID-19. Each CDR3 protein gets one entry after TCRdb re-called the 5' RACE reads with MiXCR. The sample yields approximately 99,000 distinct CDR3 sequences, over 15% seen once. Material for sequencing was PBMCs or a T cell subset sorted from them (not recorded which). The receptors stem from a man aged 18 to 30 who had mild COVID-19 (a few samples of this study predate the infection). Cell type and time point are not known.

The genes are TRBV7-2 and TRBJ1-6; TRBD1 aligns across 8 bases. The CDR3 is 14 amino acids. CDR1 and CDR2 from the germline V gene are SGHTA and FQGNSA. After removal of 8 bases from V and 9 bases from J, the junction contained 9 bases not matched to a gene. CDR3 sequence (DNA): TGTGCCAGCGGTCAGCAGGGGGCATCTTCACCCCTCCACTTT. It is translated as CASGQQGASSPLHF.

This clonotype has ten or more counts. Mismatch with germline at one junction end may stem from a read error. This chain links TRBV4-2 with TRBJ2-1, with D possibly matching TRBD2 (5 bases). From germline, CDR1 is LGHNA and CDR2 YNFKEQ. CDR3 length: 13 residues. The CDR3 DNA reads TGTGCCAGCAGCCAAGATCCTAATGAGGGTAGGGTCTTC. It translates to CASSQDPNEGRVF.

The sample holds many counts of this clonotype. The rearrangement uses TRBV7-2 and TRBJ2-3, with a possible D match to TRBD2 (7 bases). The V end was cut by 5 bases, the J end by 5 bases, with 14 bases between. Per the germline V gene, CDR1 is SGHTA and CDR2 is FQGNSA. The CDR3 loop spans 14 amino acids. In DNA, the CDR3 is TGTGCCAGCAGCACTGGGGGGGCCGAAGATACGCAGTATTTT. Translating it yields CASSTGGAEDTQYF.

This clonotype was observed many times. V usage is TRBV5-1 and J usage is TRBJ2-7; no clear D gene. CDR3 length: 15 amino acids. With 0 bases removed from V and 5 bases from J, the gap between germline ends came to 15 bases. Germline V gene sequence: CDR1 SGHRS, CDR2 YFSETQ. CDR3 sequence: CASSLGHAPSDEQYV. Here the CDR3 DNA reads TGCGCCAGCAGCTTGGGGCACGCGCCCAGCGACGAGCAGTACGTC.

In this sample, this clonotype turned up a few times. This rearrangement joins TRBV9 to TRBJ2-3; D unclear. V lost 0 bases and J lost 0, with 14 bases in between. The V gene's germline CDR1 is SGDLS and CDR2 YYNGEE. The CDR3 runs 17 residues. This CDR3 reads CASSVGGRYSSTDTQYF. CDR3 nucleotide sequence: TGTGCCAGCAGCGTAGGTGGTCGGTACTCTAGCACAGATACGCAGTATTTT.

The chain combines TRBV6-2 or TRBV6-3 with TRBJ2-5; possibly TRBD1 for D (6 bases). Between the trimmed V and J ends, which lost 8 bases and 5 bases, there was a span of 15 bases. The CDR3 runs to 13 residues. Germline CDR1 and CDR2: MNHEY and SVGEGT. The CDR3 region is CASVRTVFETQYF. The CDR3 DNA sequence: TGTGCCAGCGTAAGGACAGTTTTTGAGACCCAGTACTTC.

This clonotype occurred a few times. The chain links TRBV28 to TRBJ2-3; the match to TRBD2 covers 8 bases. V trimming: 10 bases; J trimming: 0 bases; junction bases outside the gene matches: 6. CDR3 length: 14 residues. CDR1 is MDHEN and CDR2 is SYDVKM in the germline V gene. CDR3 coding DNA: TGTGCCATCCTCCGGGGGGGAAGCACAGATACGCAGTATTTT. Protein sequence: CAILRGGSTDTQYF.

The CDR3 bases are TGTGCCAGCAGTTACCCCGGAAAGAACACTGAAGCTTTCTTT. This encodes CASSYPGKNTEAFF. The chain joins TRBV6-6 to TRBJ1-1; D is uncertain. Germline V gene data show CDR1 as MNHNY and CDR2 as SVGAGI (reference sequence). Trimming removed 2 bases from V and 1 base from J, with 8 bases in between. This CDR3 is 14 amino acids long.